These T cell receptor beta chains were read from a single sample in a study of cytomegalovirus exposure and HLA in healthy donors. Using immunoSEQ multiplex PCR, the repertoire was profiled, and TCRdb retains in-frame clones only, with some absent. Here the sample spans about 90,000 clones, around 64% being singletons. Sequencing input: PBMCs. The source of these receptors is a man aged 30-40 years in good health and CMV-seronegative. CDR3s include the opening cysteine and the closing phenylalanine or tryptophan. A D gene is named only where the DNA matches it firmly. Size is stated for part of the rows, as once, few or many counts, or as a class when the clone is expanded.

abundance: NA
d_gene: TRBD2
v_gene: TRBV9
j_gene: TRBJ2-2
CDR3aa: CASSIQAGAAGELFF
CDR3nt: TGTGCCAGCAGCATTCAAGCGGGAGCGGCCGGGGAGCTGTTTTTT

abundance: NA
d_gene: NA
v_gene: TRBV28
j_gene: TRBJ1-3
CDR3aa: CASSPGPTPSSGNTIYF
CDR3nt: TGTGCCAGCAGTCCTGGGCCTACTCCATCCTCTGGAAACACCATATATTTT

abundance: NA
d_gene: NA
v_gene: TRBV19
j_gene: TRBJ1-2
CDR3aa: CASSIPATGFAGYTF
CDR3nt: TGTGCCAGTAGTATCCCCGCGACAGGTTTTGCTGGCTACACCTTC

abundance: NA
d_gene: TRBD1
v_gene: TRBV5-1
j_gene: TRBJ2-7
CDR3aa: CASSSWTGGMYEQYF
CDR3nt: TGCGCCAGCAGCTCCTGGACAGGGGGCATGTACGAGCAGTACTTC

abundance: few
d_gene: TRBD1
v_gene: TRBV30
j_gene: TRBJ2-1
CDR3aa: CAWSSRTGVYNEQFF
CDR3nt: TGTGCCTGGAGTTCTCGGACAGGCGTCTACAATGAGCAGTTCTTC

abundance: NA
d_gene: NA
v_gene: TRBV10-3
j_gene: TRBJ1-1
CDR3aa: CAITPGADTEAFF
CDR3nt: TGTGCCATCACCCCCGGAGCGGACACTGAAGCTTTCTTT

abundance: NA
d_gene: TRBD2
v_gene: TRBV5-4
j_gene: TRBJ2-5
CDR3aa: CASSSIGGEETQYF
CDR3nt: TGTGCCAGCAGCTCCATCGGGGGGGAAGAGACCCAGTACTTC

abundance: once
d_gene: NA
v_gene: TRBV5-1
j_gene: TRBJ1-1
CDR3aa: CASSVLGNTEAFF
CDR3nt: TGCGCCAGCAGCGTGCTCGGGAACACTGAAGCTTTCTTT

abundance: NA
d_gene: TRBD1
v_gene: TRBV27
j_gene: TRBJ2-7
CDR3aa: CASSLGTGGSNEQYF
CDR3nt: TGTGCCAGCAGTTTGGGGACAGGGGGGTCCAACGAGCAGTACTTC

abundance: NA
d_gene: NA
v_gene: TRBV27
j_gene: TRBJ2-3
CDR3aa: CASSLGGGGDTDTQYF
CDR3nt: TGTGCCAGCAGTTTAGGGGGCGGGGGAGACACAGATACGCAGTATTTT

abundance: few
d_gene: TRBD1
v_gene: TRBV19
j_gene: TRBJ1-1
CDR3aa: CASSRDSTEAFF
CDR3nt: TGTGCCAGCTCGAGGGACAGCACTGAAGCTTTCTTT

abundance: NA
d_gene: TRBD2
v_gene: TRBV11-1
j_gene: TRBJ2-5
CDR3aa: CASSALTSGGNWETQYF
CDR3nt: TGTGCCAGCAGCGCCCTGACTAGCGGGGGGAATTGGGAGACCCAGTACTTC

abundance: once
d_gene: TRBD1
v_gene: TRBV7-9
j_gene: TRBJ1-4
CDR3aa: CASRAPVKGQGATNEKLFF
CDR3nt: TGTGCCAGCAGGGCCCCTGTGAAGGGACAGGGGGCAACTAATGAAAAACTGTTTTTT

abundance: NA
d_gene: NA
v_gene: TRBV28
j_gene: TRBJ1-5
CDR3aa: CASSLGGRGNQPQHF
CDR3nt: TGTGCCAGCAGTTTAGGGGGCAGGGGCAATCAGCCCCAGCATTTT

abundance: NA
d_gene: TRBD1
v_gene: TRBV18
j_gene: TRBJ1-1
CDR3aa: CASSQGASTEAFF
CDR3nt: TGTGCCAGCTCACAGGGGGCGAGCACTGAAGCTTTCTTT

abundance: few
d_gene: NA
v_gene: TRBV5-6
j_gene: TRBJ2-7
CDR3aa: CASSLGAEQYF
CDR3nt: TGTGCCAGCAGCTTGGGGGCCGAGCAGTACTTC

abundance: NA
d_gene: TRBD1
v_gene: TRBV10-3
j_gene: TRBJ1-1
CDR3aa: CAISWGTGITEAFF
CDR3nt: TGTGCCATCAGTTGGGGGACAGGGATCACTGAAGCTTTCTTT

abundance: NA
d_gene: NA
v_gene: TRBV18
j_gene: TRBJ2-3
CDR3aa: CASGEGGTDTQYF
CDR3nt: TGTGCCAGCGGTGAGGGGGGCACAGATACGCAGTATTTT

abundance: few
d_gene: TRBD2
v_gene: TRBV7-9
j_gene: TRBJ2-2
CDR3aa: CASSRLGGGPIGELFF
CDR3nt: TGTGCCAGCAGCCGTCTGGGGGGAGGGCCAATCGGGGAGCTGTTTTTT

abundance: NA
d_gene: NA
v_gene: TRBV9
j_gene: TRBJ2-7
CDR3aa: CASSVAYGGSGEQYF
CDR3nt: TGTGCCAGCAGCGTAGCGTATGGGGGGTCCGGCGAGCAGTACTTC

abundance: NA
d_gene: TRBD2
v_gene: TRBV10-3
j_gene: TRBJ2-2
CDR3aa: CAISGPGGRDTGELFF
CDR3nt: TGTGCCATCAGTGGGCCCGGCGGGAGGGACACCGGGGAGCTGTTTTTT

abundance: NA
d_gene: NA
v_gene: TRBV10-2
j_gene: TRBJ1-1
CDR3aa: CASSERGTEAFF
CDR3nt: TGCGCCAGCAGTGAAAGGGGAACTGAAGCTTTCTTT

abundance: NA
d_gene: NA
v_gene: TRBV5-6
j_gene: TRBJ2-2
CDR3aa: CASSLAQITGELFF
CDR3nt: TGTGCCAGCAGCTTGGCACAGATCACCGGGGAGCTGTTTTTT

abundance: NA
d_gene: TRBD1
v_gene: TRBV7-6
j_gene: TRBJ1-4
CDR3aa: CSSSRLTGDEEKLFF
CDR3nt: TGTTCCAGCAGCCGGCTGACAGGGGATGAGGAAAAACTGTTTTTT

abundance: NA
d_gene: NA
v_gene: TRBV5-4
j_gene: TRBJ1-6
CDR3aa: CASSLEQVSPLHF
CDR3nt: TGTGCCAGCAGCTTGGAACAAGTTTCACCCCTCCACTTT

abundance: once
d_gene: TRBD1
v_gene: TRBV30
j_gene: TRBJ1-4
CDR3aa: CAWSGTGEKLFF
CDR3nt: TGTGCCTGGAGTGGGACAGGGGAAAAACTGTTTTTT

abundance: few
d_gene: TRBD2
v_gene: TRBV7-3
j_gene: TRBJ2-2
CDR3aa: CASAKRGTNTGELFF
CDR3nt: TGTGCCAGCGCCAAGCGGGGGACCAACACCGGGGAGCTGTTTTTT

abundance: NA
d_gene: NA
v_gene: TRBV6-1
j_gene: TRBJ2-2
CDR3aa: CASSEQRGTGELFF
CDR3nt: TGTGCCAGCAGTGAACAGAGAGGCACCGGGGAGCTGTTTTTT

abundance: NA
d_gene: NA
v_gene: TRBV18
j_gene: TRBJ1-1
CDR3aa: CASSPQGDTGAFF
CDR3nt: TGTGCCAGCTCACCACAGGGGGATACCGGAGCTTTCTTT

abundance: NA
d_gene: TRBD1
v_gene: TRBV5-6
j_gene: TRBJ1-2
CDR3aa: CASSWGTGDGYTF
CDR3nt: TGTGCCAGCAGCTGGGGTACAGGGGATGGCTACACCTTC

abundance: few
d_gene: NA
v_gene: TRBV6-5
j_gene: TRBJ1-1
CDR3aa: CASTRNTEAFF
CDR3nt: TGTGCCAGCACTCGGAACACTGAAGCTTTCTTT

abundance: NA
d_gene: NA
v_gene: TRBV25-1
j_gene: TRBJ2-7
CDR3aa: CASSVTGFSYEQYF
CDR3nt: TGTGCCAGCAGTGTGACAGGTTTCTCCTACGAGCAGTACTTC

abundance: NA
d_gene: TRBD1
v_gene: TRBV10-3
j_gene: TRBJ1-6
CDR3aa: CATLTGGVNSPLHF
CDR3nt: TGTGCCACCCTGACAGGGGGTGTAAATTCACCCCTCCACTTT

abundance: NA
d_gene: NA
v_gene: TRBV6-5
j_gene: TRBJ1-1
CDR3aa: CASNNIQFSAEAFF
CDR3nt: TGTGCCAGCAATAATATTCAGTTTTCAGCTGAAGCTTTCTTT

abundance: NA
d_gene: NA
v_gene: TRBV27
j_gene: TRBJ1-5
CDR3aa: CASSLRVGQPQHF
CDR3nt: TGTGCCAGCAGTTTGAGGGTGGGTCAGCCCCAGCATTTT

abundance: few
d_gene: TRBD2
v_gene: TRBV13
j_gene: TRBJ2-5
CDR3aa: CASSLGGAGGRETQYF
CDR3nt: TGTGCCAGCAGCTTAGGAGGAGCGGGGGGGCGAGAGACCCAGTACTTC

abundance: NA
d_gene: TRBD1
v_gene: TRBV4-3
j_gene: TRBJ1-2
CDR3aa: CASSQQGTNYGYPF
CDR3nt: TGCGCCAGCAGTCAACAGGGGACTAACTATGGCTACCCCTTC

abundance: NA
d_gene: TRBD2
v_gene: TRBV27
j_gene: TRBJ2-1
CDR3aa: CASMEGLAGYNEQFF
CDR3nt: TGTGCCAGCATGGAAGGACTAGCGGGGTACAATGAGCAGTTCTTC

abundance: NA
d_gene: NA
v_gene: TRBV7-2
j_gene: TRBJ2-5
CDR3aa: CASSFLRETQYF
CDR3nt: TGTGCCAGCAGCTTCCTGCGGGAGACCCAGTACTTC

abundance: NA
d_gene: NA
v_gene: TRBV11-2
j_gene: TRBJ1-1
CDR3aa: CASSLVSVNTEAFF
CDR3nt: TGTGCCAGCAGCTTAGTTTCCGTGAACACTGAAGCTTTCTTT

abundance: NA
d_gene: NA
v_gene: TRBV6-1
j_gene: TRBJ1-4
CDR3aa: CAILPPKNEKLFF
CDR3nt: TGTGCCATCCTACCCCCAAAAAATGAAAAACTGTTTTTT

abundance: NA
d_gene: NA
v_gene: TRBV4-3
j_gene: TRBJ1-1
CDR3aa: CASSQDIQGRTLNTEAFF
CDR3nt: TGCGCCAGCAGCCAAGATATCCAGGGGCGAACTCTGAACACTGAAGCTTTCTTT

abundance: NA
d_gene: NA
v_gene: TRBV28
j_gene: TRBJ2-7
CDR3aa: CASSGGVHEQYF
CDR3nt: TGTGCCAGCAGCGGGGGAGTTCACGAGCAGTACTTC

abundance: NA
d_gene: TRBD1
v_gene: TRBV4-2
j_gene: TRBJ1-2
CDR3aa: CASTPGQGSYGYTF
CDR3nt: TGTGCCAGCACGCCGGGACAGGGGAGCTATGGCTACACCTTC

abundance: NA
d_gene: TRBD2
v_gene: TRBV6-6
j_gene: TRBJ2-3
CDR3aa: CASSLAGGADTQYF
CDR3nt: TGTGCCAGCAGTCTAGCGGGAGGAGCAGATACGCAGTATTTT

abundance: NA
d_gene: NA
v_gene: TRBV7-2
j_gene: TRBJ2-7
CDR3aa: CASSLAGQSYEQYF
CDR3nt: TGTGCCAGCAGCTTAGCGGGACAAAGCTACGAGCAGTACTTC

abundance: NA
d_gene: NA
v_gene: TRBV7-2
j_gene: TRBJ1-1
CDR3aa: CASSSEVWDTEALF
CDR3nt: TGTGCCAGCAGCTCAGAGGTTTGGGACACTGAAGCTCTCTTT

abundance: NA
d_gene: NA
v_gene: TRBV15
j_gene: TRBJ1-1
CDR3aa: CATSRDLAAMNTEAFF
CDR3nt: TGTGCCACCAGCAGAGATTTGGCGGCTATGAACACTGAAGCTTTCTTT

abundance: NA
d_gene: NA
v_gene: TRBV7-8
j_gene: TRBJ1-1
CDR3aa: CASSLEGGPAFF
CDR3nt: TGTGCCAGCAGCTTAGAGGGGGGGCCAGCTTTCTTT

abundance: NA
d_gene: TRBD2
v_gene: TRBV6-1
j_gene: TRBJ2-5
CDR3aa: CASSEARSGRAPETQYF
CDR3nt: TGTGCCAGCAGTGAAGCGCGCAGCGGGAGGGCCCCGGAGACCCAGTACTTC

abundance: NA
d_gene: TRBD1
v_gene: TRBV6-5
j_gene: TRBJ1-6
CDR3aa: CASSTGDSPLHF
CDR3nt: TGTGCCAGCAGTACAGGGGACTCACCCCTCCACTTT

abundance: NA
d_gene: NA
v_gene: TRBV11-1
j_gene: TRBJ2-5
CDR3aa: CASSPLGGAEETQYF
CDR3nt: TGTGCCAGCAGCCCCCTCGGAGGCGCAGAAGAGACCCAGTACTTC

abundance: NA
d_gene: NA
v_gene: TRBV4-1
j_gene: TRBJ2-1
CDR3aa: CASSHRDTDYNEQFF
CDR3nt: TGCGCCAGCAGCCACCGGGACACGGACTACAATGAGCAGTTCTTC

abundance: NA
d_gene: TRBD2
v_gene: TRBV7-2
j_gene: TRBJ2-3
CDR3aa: CASSATGTSEQYF
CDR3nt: TGTGCCAGCAGCGCGACCGGGACTAGCGAGCAGTATTTT

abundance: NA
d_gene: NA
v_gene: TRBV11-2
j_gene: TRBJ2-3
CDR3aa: CASSPVVADTQYF
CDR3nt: TGTGCCAGCAGCCCCGTAGTGGCAGATACGCAGTATTTT